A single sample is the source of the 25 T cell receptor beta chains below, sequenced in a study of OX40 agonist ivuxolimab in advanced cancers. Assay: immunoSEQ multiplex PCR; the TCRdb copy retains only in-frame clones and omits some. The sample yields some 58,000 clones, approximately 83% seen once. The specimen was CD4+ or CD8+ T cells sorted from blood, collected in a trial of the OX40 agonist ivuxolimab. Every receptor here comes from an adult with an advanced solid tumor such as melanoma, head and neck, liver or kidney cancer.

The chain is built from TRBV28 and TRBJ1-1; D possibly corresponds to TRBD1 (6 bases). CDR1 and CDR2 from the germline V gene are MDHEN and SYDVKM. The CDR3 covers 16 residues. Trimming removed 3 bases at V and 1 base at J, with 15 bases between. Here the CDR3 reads CASSFSGALGNTEAFF. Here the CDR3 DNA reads TGTGCCAGCAGTTTTTCGGGGGCTCTTGGGAACACTGAAGCTTTCTTT.

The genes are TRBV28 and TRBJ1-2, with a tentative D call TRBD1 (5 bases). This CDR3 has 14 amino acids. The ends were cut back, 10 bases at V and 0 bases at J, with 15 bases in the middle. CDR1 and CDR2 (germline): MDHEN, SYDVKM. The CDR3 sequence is CATSNRSPNYGYTF. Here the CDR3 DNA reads TGTGCCACCTCGAACAGGTCTCCTAACTATGGCTACACCTTC.

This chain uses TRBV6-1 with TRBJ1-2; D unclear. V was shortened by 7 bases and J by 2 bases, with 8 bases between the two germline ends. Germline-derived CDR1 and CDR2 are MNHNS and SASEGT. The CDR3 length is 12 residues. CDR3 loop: CASTLRNYGYTF. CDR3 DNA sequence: TGTGCCAGCACCCTGAGGAACTATGGCTACACCTTC.

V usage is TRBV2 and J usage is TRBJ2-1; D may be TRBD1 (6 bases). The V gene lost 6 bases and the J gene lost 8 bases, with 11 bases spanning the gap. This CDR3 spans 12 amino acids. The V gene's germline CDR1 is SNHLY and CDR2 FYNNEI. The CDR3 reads CASSVQGYEQFF. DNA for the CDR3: TGTGCCAGCAGCGTACAGGGTTATGAGCAGTTCTTC.

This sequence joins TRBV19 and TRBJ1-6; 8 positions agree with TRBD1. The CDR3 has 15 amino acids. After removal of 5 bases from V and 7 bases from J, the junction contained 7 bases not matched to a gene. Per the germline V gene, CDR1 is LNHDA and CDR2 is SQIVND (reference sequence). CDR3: CASSAGTGRNSPLHF. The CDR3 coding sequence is TGTGCCAGTAGTGCGGGGACAGGTCGCAATTCACCCCTCCACTTT.

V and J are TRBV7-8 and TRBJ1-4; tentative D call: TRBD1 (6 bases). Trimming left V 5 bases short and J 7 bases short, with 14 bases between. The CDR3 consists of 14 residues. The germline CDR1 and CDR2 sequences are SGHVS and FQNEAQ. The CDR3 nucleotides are TGTGCCAGCAGCCCCACAGGGAATGGTGAAAAACTGTTTTTT. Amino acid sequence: CASSPTGNGEKLFF.

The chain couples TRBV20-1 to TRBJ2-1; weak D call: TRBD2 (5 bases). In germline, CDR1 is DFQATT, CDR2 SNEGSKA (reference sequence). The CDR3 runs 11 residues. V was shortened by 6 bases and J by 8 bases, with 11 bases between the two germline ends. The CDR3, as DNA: TGCAGTGCCCCGGAGGTCGATGAGCAGTTCTTC. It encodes CSAPEVDEQFF.

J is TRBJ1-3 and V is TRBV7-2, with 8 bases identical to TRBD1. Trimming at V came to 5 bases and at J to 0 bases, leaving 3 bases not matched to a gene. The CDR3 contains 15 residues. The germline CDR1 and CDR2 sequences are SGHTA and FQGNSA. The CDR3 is CASSGQGLSGNTIYF. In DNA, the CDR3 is TGTGCCAGCAGCGGACAGGGCCTCTCTGGAAACACCATATATTTT.

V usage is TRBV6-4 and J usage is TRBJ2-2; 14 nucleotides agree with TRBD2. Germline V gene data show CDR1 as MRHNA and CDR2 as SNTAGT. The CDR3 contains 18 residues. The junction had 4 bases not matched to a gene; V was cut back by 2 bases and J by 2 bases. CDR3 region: CASSDSGTSGGNTGELFF. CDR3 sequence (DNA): TGTGCCAGCAGTGACAGTGGGACTAGCGGGGGAAACACCGGGGAGCTGTTTTTT.

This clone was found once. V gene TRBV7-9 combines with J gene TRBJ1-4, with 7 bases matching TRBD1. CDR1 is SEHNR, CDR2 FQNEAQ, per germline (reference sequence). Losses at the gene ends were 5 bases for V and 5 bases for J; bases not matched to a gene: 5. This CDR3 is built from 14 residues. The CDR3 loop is CASSIRDSNEKLFF. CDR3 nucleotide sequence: TGTGCCAGCAGCATCCGGGACAGCAATGAAAAACTGTTTTTT.

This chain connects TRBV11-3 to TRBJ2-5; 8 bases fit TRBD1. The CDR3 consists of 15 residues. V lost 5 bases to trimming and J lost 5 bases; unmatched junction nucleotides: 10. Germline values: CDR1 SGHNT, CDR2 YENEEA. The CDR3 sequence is CASSQRQGIGETQYF. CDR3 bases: TGTGCCAGCAGCCAAAGACAGGGGATTGGGGAGACCCAGTACTTC. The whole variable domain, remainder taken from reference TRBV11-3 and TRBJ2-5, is EAGVVQSPRYKIIEKKQPVAFWCNPISGHNTLYWYLQNLGQGPELLIRYENEEAVDDSQLPKDRFSAERLKGVDSTLKIQPAELGDSAVYLCASSQRQGIGETQYFGPGTRLLVL.

As DNA, the CDR3 is TGTGCCAGCAGCTTAAAGGGTCAGACCTACGAGCAGTACTTC. Amino acid sequence: CASSLKGQTYEQYF. The chain links TRBV7-6 to TRBJ2-7; D is unclear. The length of the CDR3 is 14 residues. Germline loops: CDR1 SGHVS, CDR2 FNYEAQ. V lost 2 bases and J 2 bases, leaving 10 bases between the germline ends.

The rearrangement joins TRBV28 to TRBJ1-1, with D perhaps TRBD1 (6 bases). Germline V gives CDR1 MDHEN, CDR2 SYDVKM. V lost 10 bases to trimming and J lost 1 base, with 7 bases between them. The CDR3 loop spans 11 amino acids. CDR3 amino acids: CATRGNTEAFF. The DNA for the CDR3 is TGTGCCACCAGGGGGAACACTGAAGCTTTCTTT.

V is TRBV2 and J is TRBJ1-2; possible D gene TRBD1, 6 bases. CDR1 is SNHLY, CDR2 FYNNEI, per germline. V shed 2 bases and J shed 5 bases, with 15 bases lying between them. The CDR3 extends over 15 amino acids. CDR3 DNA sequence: TGTGCCAGCAGTGAAACGATGCAGGGGAGATATGGCTACACCTTC. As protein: CASSETMQGRYGYTF.

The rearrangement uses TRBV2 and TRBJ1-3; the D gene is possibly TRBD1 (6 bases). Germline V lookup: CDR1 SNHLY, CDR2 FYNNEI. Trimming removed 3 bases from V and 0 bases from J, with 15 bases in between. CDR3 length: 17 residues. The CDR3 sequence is CASSDVGQFYSGNTIYF. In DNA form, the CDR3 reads TGTGCCAGCAGTGACGTGGGACAATTCTACTCTGGAAACACCATATATTTT.

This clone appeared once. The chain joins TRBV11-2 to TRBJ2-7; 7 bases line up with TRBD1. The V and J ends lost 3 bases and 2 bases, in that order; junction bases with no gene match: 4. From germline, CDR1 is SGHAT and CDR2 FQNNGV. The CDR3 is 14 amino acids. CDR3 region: CASSLRGTAYEQYF. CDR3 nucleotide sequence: TGTGCCAGCAGCTTGAGAGGGACAGCCTACGAGCAGTACTTC.

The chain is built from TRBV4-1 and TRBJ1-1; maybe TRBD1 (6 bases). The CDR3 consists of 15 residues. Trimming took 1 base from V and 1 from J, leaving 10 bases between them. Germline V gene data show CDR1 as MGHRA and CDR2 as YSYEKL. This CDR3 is CASSQGGHQNTEAFF. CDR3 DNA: TGCGCCAGCAGCCAAGGGGGACACCAGAACACTGAAGCTTTCTTT.

As DNA, the CDR3 is TGTGCCAGCAGTTTATTGGCTAGCGGGAGGCGGGCTACGCAGTATTTT. Its translation: CASSLLASGRRATQYF. This chain uses TRBV27 with TRBJ2-3; 11 nucleotides align to TRBD2. The J segment lost 8 bases and the V segment lost 1 base, leaving 8 bases of the junction unmatched. In germline, CDR1 is MNHEY, CDR2 SMNVEV (reference sequence). The CDR3 is 16 amino acids.

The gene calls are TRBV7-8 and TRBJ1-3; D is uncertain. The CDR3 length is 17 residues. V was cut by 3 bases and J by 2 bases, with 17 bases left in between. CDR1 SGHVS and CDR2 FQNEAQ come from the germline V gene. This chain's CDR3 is CASSFYDASTTGNTIYF. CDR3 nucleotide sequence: TGTGCCAGCAGCTTTTATGACGCCTCGACCACTGGAAACACCATATATTTT. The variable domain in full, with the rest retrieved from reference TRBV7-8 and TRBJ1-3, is GAGVSQSPRYKVAKRGQDVALRCDPISGHVSLFWYQQALGQGPEFLTYFQNEAQLDKSGLPSDRFFAERPEGSVSTLKIQRTQQEDSAVYLCASSFYDASTTGNTIYFGEGSWLTVV.

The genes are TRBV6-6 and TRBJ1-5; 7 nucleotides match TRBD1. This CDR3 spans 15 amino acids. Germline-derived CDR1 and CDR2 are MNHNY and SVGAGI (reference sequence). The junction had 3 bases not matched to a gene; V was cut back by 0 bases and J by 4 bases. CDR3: CASSYSQGGNQPQHF. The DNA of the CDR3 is TGTGCCAGCAGTTACTCGCAGGGGGGAAATCAGCCCCAGCATTTT.

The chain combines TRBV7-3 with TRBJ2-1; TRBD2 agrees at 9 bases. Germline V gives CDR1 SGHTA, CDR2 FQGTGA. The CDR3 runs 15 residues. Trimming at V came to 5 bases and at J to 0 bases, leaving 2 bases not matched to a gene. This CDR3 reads CASSLSGSSYNEQFF. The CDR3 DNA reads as TGTGCCAGCAGCCTTAGCGGGAGCTCCTACAATGAGCAGTTCTTC. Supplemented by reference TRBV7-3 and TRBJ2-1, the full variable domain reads GAGVSQTPSNKVTEKGKYVELRCDPISGHTALYWYRQSLGQGPEFLIYFQGTGAADDSGLPNDRFFAVRPEGSVSTLKIQRTERGDSAVYLCASSLSGSSYNEQFFGPGTRLTVL.

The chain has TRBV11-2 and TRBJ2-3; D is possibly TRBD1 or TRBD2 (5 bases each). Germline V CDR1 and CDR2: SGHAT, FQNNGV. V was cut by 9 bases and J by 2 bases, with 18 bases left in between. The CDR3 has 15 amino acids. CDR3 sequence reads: CASSPGALSTDTQYF. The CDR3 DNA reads TGTGCCAGTTCCCCCGGGGCCCTATCCACAGATACGCAGTATTTT.

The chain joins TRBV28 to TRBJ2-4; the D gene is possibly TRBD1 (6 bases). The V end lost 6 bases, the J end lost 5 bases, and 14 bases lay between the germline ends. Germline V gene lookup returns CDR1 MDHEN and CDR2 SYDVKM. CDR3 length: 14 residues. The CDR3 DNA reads TGTGCCAGCAGACAACAGGGTCGCCAAAACATTCAGTACTTC. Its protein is CASRQQGRQNIQYF.

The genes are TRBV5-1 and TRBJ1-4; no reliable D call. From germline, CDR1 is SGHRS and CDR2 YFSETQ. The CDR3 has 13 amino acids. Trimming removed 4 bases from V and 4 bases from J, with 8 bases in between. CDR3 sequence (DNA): TGCGCCAGCAGCCAAGGCCTTAATGAAAAACTGTTTTTT. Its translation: CASSQGLNEKLFF.

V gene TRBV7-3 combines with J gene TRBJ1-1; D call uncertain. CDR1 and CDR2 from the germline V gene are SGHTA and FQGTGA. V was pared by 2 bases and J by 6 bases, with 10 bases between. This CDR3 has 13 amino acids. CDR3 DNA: TGTGCCAGCAGCTTACTGGGAGCCGCTGAAGCTTTCTTT. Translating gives CASSLLGAAEAFF. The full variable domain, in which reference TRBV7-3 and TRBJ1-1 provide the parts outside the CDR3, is GAGVSQTPSNKVTEKGKYVELRCDPISGHTALYWYRQSLGQGPEFLIYFQGTGAADDSGLPNDRFFAVRPEGSVSTLKIQRTERGDSAVYLCASSLLGAAEAFFGQGTRLTVV.